What follows are 14 T cell receptor beta chains derived from one specimen sequenced in a study of blood T cell repertoires in COVID-19. TCRdb's table, derived via immunoSEQ multiplex PCR, lists solely in-frame clones and lacks some. The sample lists 300,000 or so clones, about 92% occurring once. Sequenced input: PBMCs or T cells enriched from blood (not recorded which). These TCRs come from a man between 60 and 75 years old who had recovered from COVID-19.

The gene calls are TRBV3-1 (or the pseudogene TRBV3-2) and TRBJ1-4; 7 bases agree with TRBD1. This CDR3 region has 15 residues. V shed 1 base and J 8 bases; nucleotides not matched to a gene: 7. The germline V gene encodes CDR1 LGHDT and CDR2 YNNKEL (reference sequence). The DNA for the CDR3 is TGTGCCAGCAGCCAAGGCGTCAGGGGGAGAGAAAAACTGTTTTTT. Amino acid sequence: CASSQGVRGREKLFF.

The CDR3 loop reads CASSTPGLAGKDTQYF. DNA for the CDR3: TGTGCCAGCAGCACCCCGGGGCTAGCGGGAAAAGATACGCAGTATTTT. The chain joins TRBV5-4 to TRBJ2-3; 9 bases fit TRBD2. The CDR3 totals 16 residues. In germline, CDR1 is SGHNT, CDR2 YYREEE (reference sequence). V lost 4 bases and J lost 5; bases outside the gene matches: 11.

This chain joins TRBV7-9 and TRBJ1-2; tentatively, D is TRBD1 (5 bases). CDR1 is SEHNR and CDR2 is FQNEAQ in the germline V gene (reference sequence). Trimming took off 6 bases at V and 3 bases at J, with 14 bases between the two ends. There are 14 residues in the CDR3. The CDR3 sequence is CASRQGTSHYGYTF. The CDR3 bases are TGTGCCAGCAGGCAGGGTACCAGCCACTATGGCTACACCTTC.

The rearrangement uses TRBV14 and TRBJ1-5; weak D call: TRBD1 (6 bases). Trimming took off 0 bases at V and 6 bases at J, with 30 bases between the two ends. The germline CDR1 and CDR2 sequences are SGHDN and FVKESK. The CDR3 runs to 21 residues. CDR3: CASSQDVSGGGEIPIRQPQHF. The DNA for the CDR3 is TGTGCCAGCAGCCAAGATGTATCGGGGGGGGGCGAAATCCCTATTCGTCAGCCCCAGCATTTT.

This chain uses TRBV4-3 with TRBJ1-3; D unclear. In germline, CDR1 is LGHNA, CDR2 YSLEER. Trimming removed 4 bases from V and 7 bases from J, with 20 bases in between. There are 16 residues in the CDR3. CDR3: CASSPNLKGGENTIYF. CDR3 nucleotides: TGCGCCAGCAGCCCGAATTTAAAAGGAGGAGAGAACACCATATATTTT.

This chain uses TRBV7-9 with TRBJ2-7; D perhaps matches TRBD1 (5 bases). This CDR3 comprises 15 residues. V was clipped by 4 bases and J by 4 bases, with 17 bases between them. The germline V gene has CDR1 SEHNR and CDR2 FQNEAQ (reference sequence). CDR3 coding DNA: TGTGCCAGCAGCTCCGACATCACGACAGCGTACGAGCAGTACTTC. Its protein is CASSSDITTAYEQYF.

The gene calls are TRBV7-9 and TRBJ2-6; D might be TRBD2 (6 bases). Germline CDR1 reads SEHNR; CDR2 reads FQNEAQ (reference sequence). V dropped 5 bases and J dropped 2 bases, with 22 bases sitting between them. The CDR3 totals 19 residues. The CDR3 region has the DNA TGTGCCAGCAGCCCCCGGAGGCCTGAGGGAGGTCCTGGGGCCAACGTCCTGACTTTC. Protein: CASSPRRPEGGPGANVLTF.

This chain joins TRBV5-1 and TRBJ2-2, with 10 bases that match TRBD1. Unmatched junction bases numbered 17, after V lost 3 bases and J lost 6 bases. CDR3 length equals 19 residues. CDR1 and CDR2 (germline): SGHRS, YFSETQ. The CDR3: CASSSVRQGALGPPGELFF. DNA of the CDR3: TGCGCCAGCAGCTCCGTGCGACAGGGGGCGCTTGGTCCCCCCGGGGAGCTGTTTTTT.

The rearrangement joins TRBV7-2 to TRBJ2-5; 8 bases align to TRBD2. CDR1 is SGHTA, CDR2 FQGNSA, per germline. The ends lost 4 bases at V and 4 bases at J; junction bases unmatched: 8. This CDR3 spans 15 amino acids. This CDR3 reads CASSSERGTRETQYF. CDR3 DNA sequence: TGTGCCAGCAGCTCCGAGCGGGGGACGAGAGAGACCCAGTACTTC.

The chain couples TRBV9 to TRBJ2-7, with 9 bases that match TRBD2. Looked up from germline, CDR1 is SGDLS and CDR2 is YYNGEE. The CDR3 runs 15 residues. The ends lost 0 bases at V and 0 bases at J; junction bases unmatched: 1. The CDR3 region is CASSVGSGSSYEQYF. The DNA of the CDR3 is TGTGCCAGCAGCGTAGGTAGCGGGAGCTCCTACGAGCAGTACTTC.

CDR3 protein: CASSQEAALWIEKLFF. CDR3 nucleotide sequence: TGCGCCAGCAGCCAAGAAGCGGCGCTTTGGATCGAAAAACTGTTTTTT. J is TRBJ1-4 and V is TRBV4-3; no clear D. The CDR3 has 16 amino acids. V was cut by 0 bases and J by 8 bases, with 16 bases left in between. Germline assignment: CDR1 LGHNA and CDR2 YSLEER.

This clone showed up just once. This chain uses TRBV30 with TRBJ1-5; possible D gene TRBD1, 5 bases. There are 13 residues in the CDR3. Germline V gene lookup returns CDR1 GTSNPN and CDR2 SVGIG (reference sequence). V lost 2 bases and J 5 bases, leaving 10 bases between the germline ends. CDR3 sequence: CAWSTQGDQPQHF. CDR3 nucleotide sequence: TGTGCCTGGAGTACCCAGGGTGATCAGCCCCAGCATTTT.

The rearrangement joins TRBV11-3 to TRBJ1-3; 7 bases are shared with TRBD1. CDR1 is SGHNT and CDR2 is YENEEA in the germline V gene. There are 15 residues in the CDR3. With V trimmed by 4 bases and J by 7 bases, 10 bases remained unmatched. The CDR3 nucleotides are TGTGCCAGCAGCTCCGGGACAGTCGGTTCGAACACCATATATTTT. Its translation: CASSSGTVGSNTIYF. The variable domain in full, with the rest retrieved from reference TRBV11-3 and TRBJ1-3, is EAGVVQSPRYKIIEKKQPVAFWCNPISGHNTLYWYLQNLGQGPELLIRYENEEAVDDSQLPKDRFSAERLKGVDSTLKIQPAELGDSAVYLCASSSGTVGSNTIYFGEGSWLTVV.

This clone was seen a few times. CDR3 amino acids: CASSLGSGHSVGAFF. The CDR3 nucleotides read TGTGCCAGCAGTTTGGGCTCGGGACACTCGGTGGGAGCTTTCTTT. The V gene is TRBV28, the J gene TRBJ1-1; a possible D gene is TRBD1 (6 bases). The CDR3 sequence is 15 residues long. Germline values: CDR1 MDHEN, CDR2 SYDVKM. V was pared by 3 bases and J by 10 bases, with 21 bases between. Based on the CDR3 plus reference TRBV28 and TRBJ1-1, the full variable domain is DVKVTQSSRYLVKRTGEKVFLECVQDMDHENMFWYRQDPGLGLRLIYFSYDVKMKEKGDIPEGYSVSREKKERFSLILESASTNQTSMYLCASSLGSGHSVGAFFGQGTRLTVV.